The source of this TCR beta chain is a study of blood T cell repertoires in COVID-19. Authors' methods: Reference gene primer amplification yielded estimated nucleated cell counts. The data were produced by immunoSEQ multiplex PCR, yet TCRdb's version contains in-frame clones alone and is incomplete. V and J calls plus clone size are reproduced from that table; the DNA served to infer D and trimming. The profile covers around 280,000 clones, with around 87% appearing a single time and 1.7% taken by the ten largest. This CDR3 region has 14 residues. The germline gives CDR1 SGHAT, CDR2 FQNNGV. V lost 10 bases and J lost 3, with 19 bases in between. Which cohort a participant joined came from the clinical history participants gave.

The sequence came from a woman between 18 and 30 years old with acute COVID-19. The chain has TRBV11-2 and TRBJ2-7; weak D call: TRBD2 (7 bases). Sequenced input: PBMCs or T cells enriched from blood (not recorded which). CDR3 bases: TGTGCCATAAGCAGGCCGGGGGGCGGCTACGAGCAGTACTTC. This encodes CAISRPGGGYEQYF.